This passage covers 20 T cell receptor beta chains from one sample sequenced in a study of shared clonotypes between healthy human individuals. The method was immunoSEQ multiplex PCR; TCRdb's version includes in-frame clones alone and lacks a portion of them. The table records more than 2 million clones, approximately 94% of them present only once. Sequenced sample: naive CD4+ T cells sorted from blood. Noted subset: CD45RA+ positively selected. The origin of the receptors is a man aged 18-30 years in good health.

Notes on this clone: Other DNA sequences in this specimen translate into the identical CDR3. The CDR3 region is CASSLGLAGSYEQYF. Written as DNA, the CDR3 is TGCGCCAGCAGCTTGGGACTAGCGGGGTCCTACGAGCAGTACTTC. This chain joins TRBV5-1 and TRBJ2-7; 11 bases are a match to TRBD2. The junction had 0 bases not matched to a gene; V was cut back by 0 bases and J by 1 base. The CDR3 length is 15 residues. Per the germline V gene, CDR1 is SGHRS and CDR2 is YFSETQ.

DNA of the CDR3: TGTGCCAGCAGCAAAGTCCCGGACAGTTTGAACACTGAAGCTTTCTTT. Translating gives CASSKVPDSLNTEAFF. The chain combines TRBV21-1 with TRBJ1-1; the DNA was not used to check the table's D call, TRBD1. TRBV21-1 is a documented pseudogene. This CDR3 spans 16 amino acids.

V and J are TRBV4-1 and TRBJ2-7, with D perhaps being TRBD1 or TRBD2 (6 bases each). CDR3 length: 14 amino acids. Germline V gene sequence: CDR1 MGHRA, CDR2 YSYEKL. Trimming took 4 bases from V and 3 from J, leaving 13 bases between them. The CDR3 here is CASSPGGSVYEQYF. As DNA, the CDR3 is TGCGCCAGCAGCCCCGGGGGCAGCGTCTACGAGCAGTACTTC.

The V call is TRBV27, the J call TRBJ2-7; no reliable D call. Per the germline V gene, CDR1 is MNHEY and CDR2 is SMNVEV (reference sequence). CDR3 length: 14 amino acids. V was cut by 6 bases and J by 1 base, with 13 bases left in between. The CDR3 DNA sequence: TGTGCCAGCAGCTCACTCGGGTCGTCCTACGAGCAGTACTTC. As protein: CASSSLGSSYEQYF.

This rearrangement joins TRBV4-3 to TRBJ2-1; D unclear. The germline V gene encodes CDR1 LGHNA and CDR2 YSLEER. V was shortened by 1 base and J by 6 bases, with 13 bases between the two germline ends. CDR3 length: 15 residues. This CDR3 reads CASSQVAHLSNEQFF. For the CDR3, the DNA is TGCGCCAGCAGCCAAGTTGCACACCTTAGCAATGAGCAGTTCTTC.

The chain joins TRBV27 to TRBJ2-2, with D perhaps TRBD1 or TRBD2 (5 bases each). The germline V gene encodes CDR1 MNHEY and CDR2 SMNVEV (reference sequence). Trimming took off 5 bases at V and 5 bases at J, with 9 bases between the two ends. The CDR3 totals 13 residues. The CDR3 is CASSPRGTGELFF. For the CDR3, the DNA is TGTGCCAGCAGTCCGAGGGGAACCGGGGAGCTGTTTTTT.

The chain has TRBV6-5 and TRBJ2-7; perhaps TRBD2 as D (6 bases). This CDR3 has 14 amino acids. The germline CDR1 and CDR2 sequences are MNHEY and SVGAGI. Trimming removed 7 bases from V and 0 bases from J, with 13 bases in between. The CDR3 spells CASKLGGSSYEQYF. CDR3 in DNA: TGTGCCAGCAAATTGGGAGGCAGCTCCTACGAGCAGTACTTC.

This clone was picked up one time. Its ends do not fully match the called genes, so a read error is possible. This chain uses TRBV7-7 with TRBJ2-6; 7 nucleotides line up with TRBD1. Per germline, CDR1 SSHAT and CDR2 FNYEAQ (reference sequence). This CDR3 has 14 amino acids. The CDR3 DNA is TGTGCTAGCAGCACGACAGGGAACGACAACGTCCTGACTTTC. Its translation is CASSTTGNDNVLTF. The full variable domain, its missing parts supplied by reference TRBV7-7 and TRBJ2-6, is GAGVSQSPRYKVTKRGQDVTLRCDPISSHATLYWYQQALGQGPEFLTYFNYEAQPDKSGLPSDRFSAERPEGSISTLTIQRTEQRDSAMYRCASSTTGNDNVLTFGAGSRLTVL.

This clone has just one count. The chain carries TRBV30 and TRBJ2-7; D is undetermined. V was cut by 3 bases and J by 6 bases, with 18 bases left in between. The germline V gene encodes CDR1 GTSNPN and CDR2 SVGIG (reference sequence). The CDR3 is 14 amino acids. In DNA, the CDR3 is TGTGCCTGGAGAGATAAAGTCCCCTCGGCCGAGCAGTACTTC. Amino acid sequence: CAWRDKVPSAEQYF.

This chain joins TRBV5-1 and TRBJ1-6; 8 bases fit TRBD1. J gave up 8 bases and V 0 bases, and 7 bases lay outside the gene matches. Germline V lookup: CDR1 SGHRS, CDR2 YFSETQ. This CDR3 region has 16 residues. Here the CDR3 DNA reads TGCGCCAGCAGCTTGGGGGACAGGTTTGTGGATTCACCCCTCCACTTT. Translating it yields CASSLGDRFVDSPLHF.

This rearrangement joins TRBV6-5 to TRBJ2-7; D gene ambiguous. This CDR3 is 13 amino acids long. Trimming removed 6 bases at V and 5 bases at J, with 14 bases between. Germline V CDR1 and CDR2: MNHEY, SVGAGI. In DNA form, the CDR3 reads TGTGCCAGCAGACGACGGAGCCTAGACGAGCAGTACTTC. It codes for CASRRRSLDEQYF.

This clone was observed once. The chain carries TRBV7-2 and TRBJ1-2; 12 positions agree with TRBD1. The CDR3 spans 15 residues. V was clipped by 0 bases and J by 4 bases; unmatched bases: 0. Germline V lookup: CDR1 SGHTA, CDR2 FQGNSA. CDR3 sequence: CASSLAGQGAYGYTF. CDR3 bases: TGTGCCAGCAGCTTAGCGGGACAGGGGGCCTATGGCTACACCTTC. The full variable domain, its missing parts supplied by reference TRBV7-2 and TRBJ1-2, is GAGVSQSPSNKVTEKGKDVELRCDPISGHTALYWYRQSLGQGLEFLIYFQGNSAPDKSGLPSDRFSAERTGGSVSTLTIQRTQQEDSAVYLCASSLAGQGAYGYTFGSGTRLTVV.

This sequence joins TRBV18 and TRBJ1-5; 10 bases are shared with TRBD1. Germline assignment: CDR1 KGHSH and CDR2 LQKENI. V lost 3 bases, J lost 7 bases, and 3 bases stayed unmatched. The CDR3 is made up of 14 amino acids. The CDR3 nucleotides are TGTGCCAGCTCACCGACAGGGGGCAGGCAGCCCCAGCATTTT. Encoded protein: CASSPTGGRQPQHF.

V and J are TRBV19 and TRBJ1-2; TRBD1 might be the D (5 bases). The CDR3 runs to 16 residues. Looked up from germline, CDR1 is LNHDA and CDR2 is SQIVND (reference sequence). Trimming shortened V by 7 bases and J by 0 bases, and 18 bases separated the two germline ends. The CDR3 is CASNNLQANTNYGYTF. The CDR3 DNA reads TGTGCCAGTAACAACCTACAGGCTAATACTAACTATGGCTACACCTTC.

The chain has TRBV7-9 and TRBJ2-2; D is ambiguous. CDR1 and CDR2 from the germline V gene are SEHNR and FQNEAQ (reference sequence). Between the trimmed V and J ends, which lost 1 base and 2 bases, there was a span of 11 bases. The CDR3 has 16 residues. The CDR3 loop reads CASSLGVTSNTGELFF. Here the CDR3 DNA reads TGTGCCAGCAGCTTAGGGGTAACCTCTAACACCGGGGAGCTGTTTTTT.

The chain uses TRBV7-9 and TRBJ1-3; unclear D gene. The germline V and J ends were trimmed by 4 bases and 1 base, with 14 bases remaining between them. Per the germline V gene, CDR1 is SEHNR and CDR2 is FQNEAQ (reference sequence). CDR3 size: 16 residues. CDR3 residues: CASSYGGRNSGNTIYF. DNA of the CDR3: TGTGCCAGCAGCTACGGAGGACGGAATTCTGGAAACACCATATATTTT. Looking up the rest from reference TRBV7-9 and TRBJ1-3 gives the full variable domain: DTGVSQNPRHKITKRGQNVTFRCDPISEHNRLYWYRQTLGQGPEFLTYFQNEAQLEKSRLLSDRFSAERPKGSFSTLEIQRTEQGDSAMYLCASSYGGRNSGNTIYFGEGSWLTVV.

V usage is TRBV12-2 and J usage is TRBJ2-4; TRBD2, the table's D call, lacks a check against the DNA. TRBV12-2 constitutes a pseudogene. The CDR3 runs 15 residues. The CDR3 nucleotides are TGTGCAAGTCGCTTAGCGCGGCATCGTCAAAACATTCAGTACTTC. It specifies CASRLARHRQNIQYF.

Points on this clone: This same CDR3 is encoded by further DNA sequences in the sample. This chain joins TRBV4-3 and TRBJ2-3; D is ambiguous. The CDR3 extends over 13 amino acids. Germline CDR1 reads LGHNA; CDR2 reads YSLEER. Trimming left V 0 bases short and J 4 bases short, with 5 bases between. Written as DNA, the CDR3 is TGCGCCAGCAGCCAAGACCGTCCAGATACGCAGTATTTT. Protein sequence: CASSQDRPDTQYF.

This clone was picked up one time. The chain is built from TRBV7-9 and TRBJ1-1; no reliable D call. Germline CDR1 SEHNR, CDR2 FQNEAQ (reference sequence). The CDR3 has 14 residues. V lost 4 bases, J lost 3 bases, and 12 bases lay in between. CDR3 loop: CASSSLVDYTEAFF. The CDR3 region has the DNA TGTGCCAGCAGCTCCTTGGTGGATTACACTGAAGCTTTCTTT.

The chain couples TRBV19 to TRBJ1-6; D gene uncertain. CDR1 LNHDA and CDR2 SQIVND come from the germline V gene (reference sequence). This CDR3 comprises 16 residues. Trimming cost V 3 bases and J 5 bases, with 14 bases left between them. The DNA for the CDR3 is TGTGCCAGTAGTATTTGGCGGGGTTTAGATAATTCACCCCTCCACTTT. This codes for CASSIWRGLDNSPLHF.